Reported below is one T cell receptor beta chain. This entry is derived from a study of blood T cell repertoires in COVID-19. Source study methods: Using reference gene primer amplification, nucleated cell counts were estimated. The method was immunoSEQ multiplex PCR; TCRdb's version includes in-frame clones alone and lacks a portion of them. For V, J and clone size, that table is used; D and trimming come from the DNA. The sample contains 340,000 or so clones, approximately 86% of which appear only once. The CDR3 runs to 13 residues. Trimming shortened V by 1 base and J by 3 bases, and 7 bases separated the two germline ends. Germline V gives CDR1 SGHDT, CDR2 YYEEEE.

Material: PBMCs or T cells enriched from blood (not recorded which). This sequence was found in a woman aged 40 to 50 with acute COVID-19. The chain combines TRBV5-6 with TRBJ1-1; D is uncertain. The CDR3 spells CASSLKRYTEAFF. For the CDR3, the DNA is TGTGCCAGCAGCTTGAAGAGGTACACTGAAGCTTTCTTT.